The T cell receptor beta chain described here comes from a study of T cell responses to AZD1222 COVID-19 vaccine. Across the study: Second doses were pooled across both intervals (about 4 or about 12 weeks).

The assay was immunoSEQ multiplex PCR, and TCRdb's table has in-frame clones only and misses some. In the table there are roughly 180,000 clones, around 87% of which are singletons. The CDR3 loop spans 14 amino acids. With 4 bases removed from V and 3 bases from J, the gap between germline ends came to 11 bases. The germline gives CDR1 LNHDA, CDR2 SQIVND (reference sequence). Broader study findings: Two doses of AZD1222 preceded a rise in Spike-specific TCR breadth and depth. The donor group comprised mostly white British people and more females; the analysis possibly underestimated clonal diversity.

Notes on this clone: The antigen remains undetermined.

Material: peripheral blood, obtained on day 0 of AZD1222 vaccination. This receptor was obtained from an adult in good health. The chain recombines TRBV19 with TRBJ2-3, with D possibly TRBD1 on 6 matching bases. The CDR3 reads CASSNRVGTDTQYF. The CDR3 DNA sequence: TGTGCCAGTAGTAACAGGGTTGGAACAGATACGCAGTATTTT.